These T cell receptor beta chains were read from a single sample in a study of blood T cells in healthy people across ages. Using its own MiXCR run on the 5' RACE reads, TCRdb lists one record per CDR3 protein. The top ten clones hold about 6.7% of a sample with roughly 1,300,000 distinct CDR3 sequences, roughly 59% of them seen once. Sequenced input: blood. These receptors came from a young man in good health. CDR3s include the opening cysteine and the closing phenylalanine or tryptophan. D genes are given only for firm matches. Only some rows state a clone size, as once, few, many or a class for expanded clones.

size: NA; V: TRBV3-1; D: TRBD1; J: TRBJ1-2; DNA: TGTGCCAGCAGCCTTCTACAGGGGGTCGGCTACACCTTC; CDR3: CASSLLQGVGYTF
size: NA; V: TRBV10-3; D: NA; J: TRBJ2-3; DNA: TGTGCCATCAGTGGGCAGATCCAGGATACGCAGTATTTT; CDR3: CAISGQIQDTQYF
size: few; V: TRBV13; D: NA; J: TRBJ1-2; DNA: TGTGCCAGCAGCTTTACGACATCCGGCTACACCTTC; CDR3: CASSFTTSGYTF
size: few; V: TRBV4-2; D: NA; J: TRBJ2-4; DNA: TGTGCCAGCAGCCAAGGCGGCGCGTCAGGATCAAACATTCAGTACTTC; CDR3: CASSQGGASGSNIQYF
size: NA; V: TRBV20-1; D: TRBD2; J: TRBJ2-3; DNA: TGCAGTGCCCGGCGTTGGGGGGGTGCAGATACGCAGTATTTT; CDR3: CSARRWGGADTQYF
size: NA; V: TRBV7-2; D: TRBD2; J: TRBJ2-2; DNA: TGTGCCAGCAAACGCGGGACTAGCGGGGCCGTCGGGGAGCTGTTTTTT; CDR3: CASKRGTSGAVGELFF
size: NA; V: TRBV28; D: NA; J: TRBJ2-6; DNA: TGTGCCAGCAGTTTAGCGGCAGGGTCTGGGGCCAACGTCCTGACTTTC; CDR3: CASSLAAGSGANVLTF
size: once; V: TRBV20-1; D: NA; J: TRBJ2-7; DNA: TGCAGTGCTTCCGGGGGCGAGGATGGCTACGAGCAGTACTTC; CDR3: CSASGGEDGYEQYF
size: once; V: TRBV5-6; D: NA; J: TRBJ2-7; DNA: TGTGCCAGCAGCTTCTTCTCGCAGGACGTCTCCGAGCAGTACTTC; CDR3: CASSFFSQDVSEQYF
size: NA; V: TRBV20-1; D: NA; J: TRBJ1-2; DNA: TGCAGTGCTAGAGATCAGGGGTCCTGGGGTTACACCTTC; CDR3: CSARDQGSWGYTF
size: NA; V: TRBV20-1; D: NA; J: TRBJ1-2; DNA: TGCAGTGCTAGAGATGGGGCCGGGACAAACTATGGCTACACCTTC; CDR3: CSARDGAGTNYGYTF
size: NA; V: TRBV4-1; D: NA; J: TRBJ2-2; DNA: TGCGCCAGCAGCCAAGTGCAGGGGACCGGGGAGCTGTTTTTT; CDR3: CASSQVQGTGELFF
size: once; V: TRBV7-9; D: TRBD1; J: TRBJ2-7; DNA: TGTGCCAGCAGCGCCGGAGCCGGGACAGGGTTCTACGAGCAGTACTTC; CDR3: CASSAGAGTGFYEQYF
size: few; V: TRBV19; D: NA; J: TRBJ1-5; DNA: TGTGCCAGTAGTATCTCGGGGACCTTGGGCAATCAGCCCCAGCATTTT; CDR3: CASSISGTLGNQPQHF
size: NA; V: TRBV4-3; D: NA; J: TRBJ1-4; DNA: TGCGCCAGCAGCCAAGGCACAGCTTATGAAGAAAAACTGTTTTTT; CDR3: CASSQGTAYEEKLFF
size: NA; V: TRBV15; D: NA; J: TRBJ2-3; DNA: TGTGCCACAAGGCACACCGGGACAAAAATCAGCACAGATACGCAGTATTTT; CDR3: CATRHTGTKISTDTQYF
size: few; V: TRBV29-1; D: NA; J: TRBJ2-1; DNA: TGCAGCGTTGAGGGTGGGGTGGCGAGAGCCTACAATGAGCAGTTCTTC; CDR3: CSVEGGVARAYNEQFF
size: few; V: TRBV2; D: TRBD1; J: TRBJ2-1; DNA: TGTGCCAGCAGTCAACAGGGGGCGGGTGAGCAGTTCTTC; CDR3: CASSQQGAGEQFF
size: NA; V: TRBV6-2/TRBV6-3; D: TRBD1; J: TRBJ1-1; DNA: TGTGCCAGCAACCTGGGACAGGGAAGGACTGAAGCTTTCTTT; CDR3: CASNLGQGRTEAFF
size: NA; V: TRBV12-3/TRBV12-4; D: TRBD2; J: TRBJ2-7; DNA: TGTGCCAGCAATAGCGGGGGGGCCCTAGGAGGCTCCTACAATGAGCAGTACTTC; CDR3: CASNSGGALGGSYNEQYF
size: few; V: TRBV27; D: NA; J: TRBJ2-7; DNA: TGTGCCAGCAGTTTAAGCAGGGGGGGGTACGAGCAGTACTTC; CDR3: CASSLSRGGYEQYF
size: NA; V: TRBV6-1; D: TRBD1; J: TRBJ2-5; DNA: TGTGCCAGCAGTGTGCCAGGGGGCCCCGCGTGGGAGACCCAGTACTTC; CDR3: CASSVPGGPAWETQYF
size: NA; V: TRBV27; D: NA; J: TRBJ1-1; DNA: TGTGCCAGCAGACGGGTGAACACTGAAGCTTTCTTT; CDR3: CASRRVNTEAFF
size: NA; V: TRBV4-1; D: NA; J: TRBJ2-7; DNA: TGCGCCAGCAGCCTGATGTGGAGCTCCTACGAGCAGTACTTC; CDR3: CASSLMWSSYEQYF
size: NA; V: TRBV27; D: NA; J: TRBJ1-4; DNA: TGTGCCAGCAGTCCCCCAGGGCGTAAGAATGAAAAACTGTTTTTT; CDR3: CASSPPGRKNEKLFF
size: NA; V: TRBV10-3; D: NA; J: TRBJ2-2; DNA: TGTGCCATCAGCTTAAACAGGGTAGACGCGAACACCGGGGAGCTGTTTTTT; CDR3: CAISLNRVDANTGELFF
size: few; V: TRBV7-2; D: TRBD2; J: TRBJ2-7; DNA: TGTGCCAGCAGCAGCTATGGACTAGCGGCCTACGAGCAGTACTTC; CDR3: CASSSYGLAAYEQYF
size: NA; V: TRBV6-2/TRBV6-3; D: NA; J: TRBJ2-7; DNA: TGTGCCAGCAGTAAGGGCAGAACCGCCTACGAGCAGTACTTC; CDR3: CASSKGRTAYEQYF
size: few; V: TRBV6-4; D: NA; J: TRBJ2-1; DNA: TGTGCCAGCAGTGACTGGAATTCGGGGAGGCAGTTCTTC; CDR3: CASSDWNSGRQFF
size: NA; V: TRBV7-9; D: NA; J: TRBJ2-1; DNA: TGTGCCAGCAGCTTCCTGGGGGGCCTCAATGAGCAGTTCTTC; CDR3: CASSFLGGLNEQFF
size: few; V: TRBV20-1; D: NA; J: TRBJ2-3; DNA: TGCAGTGCTAGAGGGCTTTCGGAAACCACAGATACGCAGTATTTT; CDR3: CSARGLSETTDTQYF
size: many; V: TRBV20-1; D: NA; J: TRBJ1-5; DNA: TGCAGTGCTAGAGATCTATCCAGGGGAGGTCAGCCCCAGCATTTT; CDR3: CSARDLSRGGQPQHF
size: NA; V: TRBV4-1; D: TRBD1; J: TRBJ2-7; DNA: TGCGCCAGCAGCCCCATCACCCGGGACAGGCATTCCTACGAGCAGTACTTC; CDR3: CASSPITRDRHSYEQYF
size: NA; V: TRBV15; D: NA; J: TRBJ1-4; DNA: TGTGCCACCAGCAGGTCCAACCCTCCCCCTAATGAAAAACTGTTTTTT; CDR3: CATSRSNPPPNEKLFF
size: NA; V: TRBV6-2/TRBV6-3; D: NA; J: TRBJ2-1; DNA: TGTGCCAGCAGTTACTCCCTGGGGGGTGGTCGGAATGAGCAGTTCTTC; CDR3: CASSYSLGGGRNEQFF
size: NA; V: TRBV30; D: NA; J: TRBJ1-2; DNA: TGTGCCTGGAGTGACTCTATGGGGGGCTACACCTTC; CDR3: CAWSDSMGGYTF
size: NA; V: TRBV4-3; D: NA; J: TRBJ2-3; DNA: TGCGCCAGCAGCCGAGATTCTGGCTGGCGAGCAGATACGCAGTATTTT; CDR3: CASSRDSGWRADTQYF
size: NA; V: TRBV2; D: NA; J: TRBJ2-1; DNA: TGTGCCACCAGAGGTAGGCAGGGACACAATGAGCAGTTCTTC; CDR3: CATRGRQGHNEQFF
size: NA; V: TRBV20-1; D: NA; J: TRBJ2-7; DNA: TGCAGTGCTAGTTTGGTCCACAGGGTCACACAAGCCGAGCAGTACTTC; CDR3: CSASLVHRVTQAEQYF
size: NA; V: TRBV20-1; D: NA; J: TRBJ2-4; DNA: TGCAGTGCTAGTATGGGATTAGCCAAAAACATTCAGTACTTC; CDR3: CSASMGLAKNIQYF
size: NA; V: TRBV20-1; D: NA; J: TRBJ2-3; DNA: TGCAGTGCTACCCAAACCCGGTCTAGCCTCCGCACAGATACGCAGTATTTT; CDR3: CSATQTRSSLRTDTQYF
size: few; V: TRBV27; D: NA; J: TRBJ1-1; DNA: TGTGCCAGCAGTTTAGTAGTGCAGAACACTGAAGCTTTCTTT; CDR3: CASSLVVQNTEAFF
size: few; V: TRBV15; D: NA; J: TRBJ1-5; DNA: TGTGCCACCAGTGACGGCAATCAGCCCCAGCATTTT; CDR3: CATSDGNQPQHF
size: NA; V: TRBV20-1; D: TRBD2; J: TRBJ2-7; DNA: TGCAGTGCTATTCCCCTAGCGGGGACTCTCTACGAGCAGTACTTC; CDR3: CSAIPLAGTLYEQYF
size: many; V: TRBV7-2; D: NA; J: TRBJ1-6; DNA: TGTGCCAGCAGCTTAGTTTATTCACCCCTCCACTTT; CDR3: CASSLVYSPLHF
size: NA; V: TRBV28; D: TRBD1; J: TRBJ2-5; DNA: TGTGCCAGCAGCCTCGGGACAGTCGGTAGGGAGACCCAGTACTTC; CDR3: CASSLGTVGRETQYF
size: once; V: TRBV3-1; D: TRBD2; J: TRBJ2-3; DNA: TGTGCCAGCTACGGGGGGGGCACAGATACGCAGTATTTT; CDR3: CASYGGGTDTQYF
size: few; V: TRBV29-1; D: TRBD2; J: TRBJ2-3; DNA: TGCAGCGTTGAGGAGGGAGTAGCGGGAACTTACACAGATACGCAGTATTTT; CDR3: CSVEEGVAGTYTDTQYF
size: NA; V: TRBV20-1; D: TRBD2; J: TRBJ2-1; DNA: TGCAGTGCTCTCTCGCGAGCGGGAGTGGGGTATGAGCAGTTCTTC; CDR3: CSALSRAGVGYEQFF
size: few; V: TRBV29-1; D: TRBD1; J: TRBJ2-1; DNA: TGCAGCGTCCGGACAGGGTCCTACAATGAGCAGTTCTTC; CDR3: CSVRTGSYNEQFF
size: NA; V: TRBV4-1; D: NA; J: TRBJ1-2; DNA: TGCGCCAGCAGCCAAGAAGCAGGGGATGACTATGGCTACACCTTC; CDR3: CASSQEAGDDYGYTF